This T cell receptor (beta chain) was sequenced during a study of T cell repertoires in cytomegalovirus infection. In its sample, this clonotype was seen a few times. Its antigen remains unknown. Broader study findings: Ex vivo, HLA-C-restricted CMV-specific TCR beta clonotypes prevailed over the rest of the response.

TCRdb re-called the reads through MiXCR, storing one row per CDR3 protein. The data show about half a million distinct CDR3 sequences, around a third seen once. Germline V gene data show CDR1 as SGHKS and CDR2 as YYEKEE (reference sequence). This CDR3 has 14 amino acids. V lost 6 bases to trimming and J lost 3 bases, with 15 bases between them. Source: cultured PBMCs, taken from culture after CMV antigen stimulation. V gene TRBV5-5 combines with J gene TRBJ1-1; no reliable D call. The source is a human donor in good health (CMV status not recorded). Some clones in this sample may be carry-over from other donors' samples. This chain's CDR3 is CASTLPGEYTEAFF. DNA of the CDR3: TGTGCCAGCACCCTCCCGGGCGAGTACACTGAAGCTTTCTTT.